A single T cell receptor beta chain is shown here with its context. The target antigen is unknown. The sample is drawn from a study of monozygotic twins with inflammatory bowel disease. The study's findings and limits: Compared with healthy twins, IBD patients shared fewer clonotypes with others, especially with disease activity.

In eight separate reactions per sample, cDNA was generated. Template switching introduced UMIs that contain a 6-nucleotide sample barcode. TCRdb re-analyzed the 5' RACE reads; it lists each CDR3 protein once, without DNA. The sample totals 150,000 to 200,000 distinct CDR3 sequences; its top ten clones hold 6% to 9.5%. CDR3 length: 14 residues. The sequencing input was blood. The rearrangement joins TRBV12-3 or TRBV12-4 to TRBJ2-7; without DNA, the TCRdb call of TRBD1 cannot be checked. This clonotype originated in a human donor with ulcerative colitis or Crohn's disease, or a healthy co-twin of an affected twin (not recorded which). CDR3 region: CASSLVPGAYEQYF.